What follows is one TCR beta chain and its context. Its antigen is still unknown. These data are taken from a study of vaccination effects on CD4 cells after COVID-19. Background on the study: Samples gathered post-vaccine arrived a median of 72 days past the second dose. Findings and caveats of the study: Infection-derived and vaccine-derived clones contracted markedly late after vaccination.

Expansion of antigen-specific CD4+ T cells with viral peptide pools was carried out by the ViraFEST assay before sequencing. Investigators separated out CD4+ T cells once around nine days of culture had passed. Participants received two doses of either the BNT162b2 or mRNA-1273 vaccine. Neither prior SARS-CoV-2 infection nor positive nucleocapsid antibodies were present in the vaccine recipients. Both day 3 and day 7 saw half the medium replaced with IL-2 medium. Sequencing used immunoSEQ multiplex PCR; TCRdb keeps in-frame clones, though not all of them. The data contain approximately 65,000 clones, 70% to 85% of them singletons. The sequence derives from a human donor who received a COVID-19 vaccine. This sample comprised CD4+ T cells from PBMCs cultured with HCoV-229E spike peptides, obtained after COVID-19 vaccination.

CDR3 residues: CASSQRVEGANVLTF. CDR3 DNA sequence: TGTGCCAGCAGCCAACGGGTAGAGGGGGCCAACGTCCTGACTTTC. This chain links TRBV3-1 (or the pseudogene TRBV3-2) with TRBJ2-6; D unclear. V was shortened by 2 bases and J by 4 bases, with 9 bases between the two germline ends. The CDR3 totals 15 residues. CDR1 LGHDT and CDR2 YNNKEL come from the germline V gene (reference sequence).